These 27 T cell receptor beta chains were sequenced from one sample in a study of CD8+ T cells in alopecia areata. Treatment defined: oral pan-JAK inhibitor, 5-10 mg twice daily. RNA was isolated and reverse transcribed to cDNA, the sequencing template. Sequenced by immunoSEQ multiplex PCR; TCRdb stores in-frame clones only, minus some. Of 150,000 or so clones listed, around 86% are singletons. The source material was CD8+ T cells sorted from blood, sampled at week 4, from a patient treated with tofacitinib. The receptors stem from a human donor with alopecia areata.

This sequence joins TRBV19 and TRBJ2-7; D gene ambiguous. The CDR3 covers 14 residues. Germline lookup yields CDR1 LNHDA and CDR2 SQIVND (reference sequence). The germline V and J ends were trimmed by 5 bases and 2 bases, with 13 bases remaining between them. Here the CDR3 reads CASSADPEAYEQYF. The CDR3 DNA follows: TGTGCCAGTAGTGCGGACCCTGAGGCCTACGAGCAGTACTTC.

The chain joins TRBV30 to TRBJ2-5; no clear D gene. The length of the CDR3 is 15 residues. V lost 2 bases and J lost 5, with 18 bases in between. Germline V gene sequence: CDR1 GTSNPN, CDR2 SVGIG (reference sequence). Written as DNA, the CDR3 is TGTGCCTGGAGTCAATCACCAGCTGGTGGGGAGACCCAGTACTTC. Encoded protein: CAWSQSPAGGETQYF.

The rearrangement links TRBV30 to TRBJ1-2; D might be TRBD1 (5 bases). CDR1 is GTSNPN and CDR2 is SVGIG in the germline V gene (reference sequence). This CDR3 contains 13 residues. The V end was cut by 0 bases, the J end by 6 bases, with 11 bases between. The DNA for the CDR3 is TGTGCCTGGAGTGTACTACCGGGGGATGGCTACACCTTC. Translated: CAWSVLPGDGYTF.

The genes are TRBV7-9 and TRBJ2-5, with D possibly TRBD1 on 6 matching bases. Germline V gene lookup returns CDR1 SEHNR and CDR2 FQNEAQ (reference sequence). The length of the CDR3 is 14 residues. Trimming took 0 bases from V and 3 from J, leaving 8 bases between them. The CDR3 DNA follows: TGTGCCAGCAGCTTAGCTGGGGGCGAAGAGACCCAGTACTTC. Residues: CASSLAGGEETQYF.

This clone was observed a few times. The rearrangement uses TRBV27 and TRBJ1-1; D remains ambiguous. Germline V lookup: CDR1 MNHEY, CDR2 SMNVEV (reference sequence). V was cut by 3 bases and J by 7 bases, with 12 bases left in between. The CDR3 consists of 13 residues. CDR3 in DNA: TGTGCCAGCAGTTTCGGCCCCGGAGGTGAAGCTTTCTTT. This codes for CASSFGPGGEAFF.

V is TRBV29-1 and J is TRBJ2-3, with D hard to call. The CDR3 extends over 12 amino acids. The germline V gene has CDR1 SQVTM and CDR2 ANQGSEA. V lost 5 bases, J lost 3 bases, and 9 bases lay in between. CDR3 sequence reads: CSVCPDTDTQYF. The DNA for the CDR3 is TGCAGCGTTTGCCCAGATACAGATACGCAGTATTTT.

V usage is TRBV30 and J usage is TRBJ2-1, with D unresolved. V was cut by 0 bases and J by 7 bases, with 4 bases left in between. The CDR3 runs 11 residues. Per germline, CDR1 GTSNPN and CDR2 SVGIG (reference sequence). The CDR3 spells CAWSVTNEQFF. As DNA, the CDR3 is TGTGCCTGGAGTGTGACGAATGAGCAGTTCTTC.

The chain combines TRBV5-6 with TRBJ2-7; 7 nucleotides align to TRBD2. Germline V gene data show CDR1 as SGHDT and CDR2 as YYEEEE. The CDR3 has 14 residues. V lost 2 bases and J lost 1; bases outside the gene matches: 3. CDR3 DNA: TGTGCCAGCAGCTTCGGAGCGGGGTCCTACGAGCAGTACTTC. Translating it yields CASSFGAGSYEQYF. The full variable domain, completed using reference TRBV5-6 and TRBJ2-7, is DAGVTQSPTHLIKTRGQQVTLRCSPKSGHDTVSWYQQALGQGPQFIFQYYEEEERQRGNFPDRFSGHQFPNYSSELNVNALLLGDSALYLCASSFGAGSYEQYFGPGTRLTVT.

The genes are TRBV14 and TRBJ1-1; D gene unclear. The CDR3 is 14 residues long. V was cut by 2 bases and J by 8 bases, with 15 bases left in between. From germline, CDR1 is SGHDN and CDR2 FVKESK. The chain's CDR3 is CASSQLDTDQEAFF. In nucleotides, the CDR3 is TGTGCCAGCAGCCAACTAGACACCGACCAAGAAGCTTTCTTT.

In its sample, this clone was seen once. The chain is built from TRBV7-8 and TRBJ2-5, with 7 bases identical to TRBD2. The J segment lost 4 bases and the V segment lost 5 bases, leaving 10 bases of the junction unmatched. The CDR3 has 15 amino acids. From germline, CDR1 is SGHVS and CDR2 FQNEAQ. The CDR3 loop is CASSPPGRVGETQYF. The CDR3 nucleotides are TGTGCCAGCAGCCCGCCTGGGAGGGTAGGAGAGACCCAGTACTTC.

The gene calls are TRBV29-1 and TRBJ1-1; perhaps TRBD1 as D (6 bases). CDR1 SQVTM and CDR2 ANQGSEA come from the germline V gene. Trimming took off 7 bases at V and 3 bases at J, with 12 bases between the two ends. CDR3 length: 12 amino acids. CDR3 coding DNA: TGCAGCGCCCACAGGGATCACACTGAAGCTTTCTTT. Protein sequence: CSAHRDHTEAFF.

CDR3 residues: CASSLGLGQPQHF. CDR3 nucleotide sequence: TGTGCCAGCAGCTTGGGCTTGGGACAGCCCCAGCATTTT. The chain uses TRBV7-6 and TRBJ1-5; the D is unclear. CDR1 and CDR2 from the germline V gene are SGHVS and FNYEAQ. This CDR3 has 13 amino acids. Trimming took 3 bases from V and 7 from J, leaving 10 bases between them.

This chain connects TRBV4-1 to TRBJ2-7; 9 bases line up with TRBD1. The length of the CDR3 is 12 residues. The germline CDR1 and CDR2 sequences are MGHRA and YSYEKL. V lost 5 bases, J lost 6 bases, and 2 bases stayed unmatched. The CDR3 sequence is CASSGTGTEQYF. DNA for the CDR3: TGCGCCAGCAGCGGGACAGGGACCGAGCAGTACTTC.

This sequence joins TRBV12-5 and TRBJ2-7; no firm D call. CDR3 length equals 13 residues. V was trimmed by 0 bases and J by 6 bases, leaving 9 bases between them. The germline V gene encodes CDR1 LGHNT and CDR2 FRNRAP. The CDR3 protein is CASGLVPLSEQYF. The CDR3 DNA reads TGTGCTAGTGGTTTGGTACCTCTTAGCGAGCAGTACTTC.

The J gene is TRBJ1-5, the V gene TRBV15, with unresolved D. Looked up from germline, CDR1 is LNHNV and CDR2 is YYDKDF (reference sequence). Trimming left V 5 bases short and J 4 bases short, with 12 bases between. This CDR3 has 14 amino acids. CDR3 protein: CATSPRAANQPQHF. For the CDR3, the DNA is TGTGCCACCAGCCCAAGGGCAGCAAATCAGCCCCAGCATTTT.

V is TRBV2 and J is TRBJ2-1; 9 positions match TRBD2. Germline V gene lookup returns CDR1 SNHLY and CDR2 FYNNEI. The CDR3 totals 14 residues. Trimming cost V 2 bases and J 12 bases; bases outside gene matches: 8. DNA for the CDR3: TGTGCCAGCAGTGAAAGGCTAGCGGGATTTGGGCAGTTCTTC. Its protein product is CASSERLAGFGQFF.

V usage is TRBV4-1 and J usage is TRBJ1-2, with D uncertain. Germline V gene data show CDR1 as MGHRA and CDR2 as YSYEKL. Trimming left V 0 bases short and J 6 bases short, with 8 bases between. This CDR3 is built from 13 residues. The CDR3 DNA follows: TGCGCCAGCAGCCAAGATGGTATTGATGGCTACACCTTC. This encodes CASSQDGIDGYTF.

The J gene is TRBJ2-7, the V gene TRBV6-5; D may be TRBD1 (5 bases). The V gene lost 0 bases and the J gene lost 2 bases, with 5 bases spanning the gap. Germline V lookup: CDR1 MNHEY, CDR2 SVGAGI. CDR3 length: 13 amino acids. DNA for the CDR3: TGTGCCAGCAGTTACTCGACAGCCTACGAGCAGTACTTC. It yields the protein CASSYSTAYEQYF.

The rearrangement links TRBV19 to TRBJ1-5; 12 nucleotides agree with TRBD1. V shed 8 bases and J 15 bases; nucleotides not matched to a gene: 23. In germline, CDR1 is LNHDA, CDR2 SQIVND (reference sequence). The CDR3 totals 17 residues. The CDR3 sequence is CASLPGQGAEDDRPWHF. The CDR3 nucleotides read TGTGCCAGTTTACCGGGACAGGGGGCGGAAGATGACCGTCCTTGGCATTTT.

V gene TRBV30 combines with J gene TRBJ2-3, with a possible D match to TRBD1 (8 bases). The V end was cut by 4 bases, the J end by 6 bases, with 17 bases between. The CDR3 contains 14 residues. The germline V gene has CDR1 GTSNPN and CDR2 SVGIG (reference sequence). CDR3 region: CAWNGGQGADTQYF. Written as DNA, the CDR3 is TGTGCCTGGAACGGGGGGCAGGGGGCCGATACGCAGTATTTT.

The V call is TRBV25-1, the J call TRBJ2-7, with 11 bases matching TRBD2. V was pared by 5 bases and J by 3 bases, with 12 bases of the junction left unmatched. Germline lookup yields CDR1 MGHDK and CDR2 SYGVNS. The CDR3 is 17 amino acids. Here the CDR3 reads CASSSTSGGRVGYEQYF. For the CDR3, the DNA is TGTGCCAGCAGTAGTACTAGCGGGGGTCGGGTTGGCTACGAGCAGTACTTC.

As concerns this clone: The same CDR3 arises from other DNA sequences in this sample as well. The genes are TRBV7-3 and TRBJ2-7; TRBD2 is a possible D gene (6 bases). Germline V gives CDR1 SGHTA, CDR2 FQGTGA. V lost 3 bases and J 0 bases, leaving 6 bases between the germline ends. The CDR3 consists of 13 residues. CDR3 nucleotides: TGTGCCAGCAGCTTCGGGAGCTCCTACGAGCAGTACTTC. Its protein product is CASSFGSSYEQYF.

V gene TRBV30 combines with J gene TRBJ2-4, with no clear D. The germline gives CDR1 GTSNPN, CDR2 SVGIG (reference sequence). The CDR3 loop spans 14 amino acids. The germline V and J ends were trimmed by 0 bases and 8 bases, with 14 bases remaining between them. CDR3 region: CAWSVGSSGDIQYF. CDR3 DNA: TGTGCCTGGAGTGTAGGGTCTTCTGGGGACATTCAGTACTTC.

V is TRBV27 and J is TRBJ2-7, with D possibly matching TRBD1 (6 bases). Trimming shortened V by 8 bases and J by 2 bases, and 13 bases separated the two germline ends. The germline V gene encodes CDR1 MNHEY and CDR2 SMNVEV (reference sequence). The CDR3 extends over 13 amino acids. CDR3 nucleotide sequence: TGTGCCAGCGCCGGTGGGGGCACCTACGAGCAGTACTTC. This gives the protein CASAGGGTYEQYF.

The chain couples TRBV14 to TRBJ2-6; D perhaps matches TRBD1 (6 bases). CDR3 length: 15 residues. V gave up 4 bases and J gave up 1 base, with 8 bases separating them. Germline CDR1 SGHDN, CDR2 FVKESK. DNA for the CDR3: TGTGCCAGCAGCCTAGGACAGTCTGGGGCCAACGTCCTGACTTTC. It codes for CASSLGQSGANVLTF.

This sequence joins TRBV6-1 and TRBJ2-5, with 9 bases that match TRBD2. The germline CDR1 and CDR2 sequences are MNHNS and SASEGT. The CDR3 is 15 amino acids. Trimming cost V 3 bases and J 5 bases; bases outside gene matches: 7. The CDR3 sequence: CASSEVAGEFETQYF. The CDR3 nucleotides are TGTGCCAGCAGTGAGGTAGCGGGAGAGTTCGAGACCCAGTACTTC.

This chain joins TRBV30 and TRBJ2-1; possibly TRBD2 for D (6 bases). The V end was cut by 5 bases, the J end by 5 bases, with 13 bases between. From germline, CDR1 is GTSNPN and CDR2 SVGIG (reference sequence). This CDR3 spans 13 amino acids. CDR3: CAWSLTRNNEQFF. DNA of the CDR3: TGTGCCTGGTCCTTGACTAGAAACAATGAGCAGTTCTTC. Drawing the rest from reference TRBV30 and TRBJ2-1, the complete variable domain is SQTIHQWPATLVQPVGSPLSLECTVEGTSNPNLYWYRQAAGRGLQLLFYSVGIGQISSEVPQNLSASRPQDRQFILSSKKLLLSDSGFYLCAWSLTRNNEQFFGPGTRLTVL.